This T cell receptor (beta chain) was obtained from a study of shared clonotypes between healthy human individuals. This CDR3 comprises 15 residues. J lost 4 bases, V lost 4 bases, and 8 bases had no gene match. Germline CDR1 reads SGHNT; CDR2 reads YYREEE (reference sequence). Authors' methods: Filtering differed, since immunoSEQ gave only junction sequences and no quality scores. The repertoire was sequenced with immunoSEQ multiplex PCR; TCRdb's copy has only in-frame clones and lacks some. V and J calls and clone size are given by that table; D and trimming were obtained from the DNA. The sample lists about 2.3 million clones, approximately 93% occurring once. Remarks on this clone: Its antigen is unknown.

Findings and limits, study-wide: Naive CD4 clonotypes were shared across several donors at 5% to 6%. Sorted-subset sequencing was shown by rarefaction to be incomplete despite large depth. Among donors, clonotype sharing was expected to be affected by sequencing depth.

The V and J genes are TRBV5-4 and TRBJ1-5, with 7 nucleotides matching TRBD1. Sequenced material: naive CD4+ T cells from PBMCs. The subset denotes: CD45RA+ positively selected. This TCR was recovered from a man aged 18 to 30 in good health. Some clones in this sample may be carry-over from other donors' samples. This CDR3 reads CASSTQGMLNQPQHF. DNA of the CDR3: TGTGCCAGCAGCACACAGGGGATGCTTAATCAGCCCCAGCATTTT.